The T cell receptor beta chain described here comes from a study of post-analysis software for immune sequencing data. Looking at the study overall: In terms of disease course, relapsing-remitting, secondary progressive and progressive-relapsing multiple sclerosis were included.

In the case of this clonotype: Its specificity is unknown.

Study observations and caveats: Four or five TRBV segments were more frequent in patients than controls; TRBV5-6, TRBV5-1 and TRBV20-1 belonged to this group.

Unique molecular identifiers tagged the TCR beta cDNA libraries. TCRdb itself ran the PCR reads through MiXCR, one entry per CDR3 protein. The sample holds roughly 600,000 distinct CDR3 sequences, around 47% seen once. Germline CDR1 is LGHNA and CDR2 is YNFKEQ. This CDR3 comprises 15 residues. V lost 4 bases, J lost 1 base, and 5 bases stayed unmatched. The receptor comes from a girl aged 10-17 years with multiple sclerosis. The sequenced sample consisted of blood. The rearrangement joins TRBV4-2 to TRBJ1-1; 8 bases fit TRBD1. The CDR3 coding sequence is TGTGCCAGCAGCCTTGACAGGGGCCAGAACACTGAAGCTTTCTTT. It specifies CASSLDRGQNTEAFF.